This T cell receptor beta chain comes out of a study of blood T cell repertoires in COVID-19. Study-level background: Donors in the United States, Italy and Spain gave samples during acute or convalescent COVID-19. T cells, B-cell-depleted T cells, or PBMCs supplied cDNA or gDNA.

The V end lost 8 bases, the J end lost 4 bases, and 14 bases lay between the germline ends. The CDR3 totals 14 residues. Germline CDR1 is LNHDA and CDR2 is SQIVND (reference sequence). In the original workflow: It was from reference gene primer amplification that nucleated cell counts were estimated. Repertoires were generated with immunoSEQ multiplex PCR, while TCRdb's copy carries only in-frame clones and drops some. That table supplies the V and J calls and clone size; D and trimming were determined from the DNA. The repertoire holds around 250,000 clones, with around 90% as singletons. V usage is TRBV19 and J usage is TRBJ2-2; D unresolved. The specimen was peripheral blood. This clonotype was obtained from a woman aged 40 to 49 who had recovered from COVID-19. The CDR3 sequence: CASDKPDATGELFF. Here the CDR3 DNA reads TGTGCCAGTGACAAACCCGACGCCACCGGGGAGCTGTTTTTT. The whole variable domain, filled in from reference TRBV19 and TRBJ2-2, reads DGGITQSPKYLFRKEGQNVTLSCEQNLNHDAMYWYRQDPGQGLRLIYYSQIVNDFQKGDIAEGYSVSREKKESFPLTVTSAQKNPTAFYLCASDKPDATGELFFGEGSRLTVL.